This T cell receptor (beta chain) is from a study of T cells in Graves' hyperthyroidism and ophthalmopathy. Overall study context: Peripheral blood was acquired at first diagnosis, ahead of any therapy whatsoever.

The V gene's germline CDR1 is SGHTA and CDR2 FQGTGA. With 6 bases clipped from V and 5 bases from J, the junction kept 21 bases outside the gene matches. This CDR3 spans 20 amino acids. Orbital computed tomography and thyroid ultrasound, together with serum TRAb and thyroxine and clinical symptoms, were used for diagnoses. The sample holds a few counts of this clonotype. Researchers amplified the TCR beta CDR3 regions from RNA transcripts. First-round RT-PCR of the TCR CDR3 relied on the HTBI primer set. One entry per CDR3 protein results from TCRdb running MiXCR on the multiplex PCR reads. The sample includes some 500,000 distinct CDR3 sequences, about 16% of them seen just once.

The sequencing input was blood. The source of this sequence is a woman in her twenties or thirties with Graves' ophthalmopathy. The chain combines TRBV7-3 with TRBJ2-2; the match to TRBD2 covers 10 bases. The CDR3 coding sequence is TGTGCCAGCAGTTCGAGGGGGAATAGCGGGAGGCCCCGAACGACCGGGGAGCTGTTTTTT. This gives the protein CASSSRGNSGRPRTTGELFF.